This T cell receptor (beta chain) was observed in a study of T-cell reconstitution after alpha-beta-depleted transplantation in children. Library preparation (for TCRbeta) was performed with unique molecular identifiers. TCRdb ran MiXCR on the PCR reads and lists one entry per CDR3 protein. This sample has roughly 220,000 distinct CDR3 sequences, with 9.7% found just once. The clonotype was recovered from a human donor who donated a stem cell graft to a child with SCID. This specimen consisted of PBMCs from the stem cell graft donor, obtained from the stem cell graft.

The CDR3 nucleotides read TGCGCCAGCAGCTTGGGGGGAAAAGGCACTGAAGCTTTCTTT. Translated: CASSLGGKGTEAFF. The chain recombines TRBV5-1 with TRBJ1-1; D unresolved. CDR3 size: 14 residues. V lost 0 bases, J lost 4 bases, and 10 bases lay in between. In germline, CDR1 is SGHRS, CDR2 YFSETQ.